The T cell receptor (beta chain) under discussion was sequenced for a study of untreated major depressive disorder. TCRdb's table, derived via immunoSEQ multiplex PCR, lists solely in-frame clones and lacks some. The sample contains approximately 20,000 clones, over 75% of which appear only once. Study conclusions and caveats: Each subject's top five TRBV05-01 clones were all private.

All participants were of European descent. In regard to this clone: Its specificity is not known.

Germline V gene lookup returns CDR1 GTSNPN and CDR2 SVGIG (reference sequence). With 2 bases removed from V and 1 base from J, the gap between germline ends came to 11 bases. The CDR3 is made up of 14 amino acids. J is TRBJ2-5 and V is TRBV30; D call uncertain. The clonotype originates from a woman in her twenties or thirties in good health. Specimen: CD4+ T cells from PBMCs. In DNA, the CDR3 is TGTGCCTGGAGTCGTGTCCGGACCCAAGAGACCCAGTACTTC. This encodes CAWSRVRTQETQYF. Full variable domain (remainder filled in from reference TRBV30 and TRBJ2-5): SQTIHQWPATLVQPVGSPLSLECTVEGTSNPNLYWYRQAAGRGLQLLFYSVGIGQISSEVPQNLSASRPQDRQFILSSKKLLLSDSGFYLCAWSRVRTQETQYFGPGTRLLVL.